This TCR beta chain comes out of a study of cytomegalovirus exposure and HLA in healthy donors. Study results and caveats: Serostatus for CMV was the only available immune exposure information. In vitro checks showed that a few CMV-associated chains really do target CMV antigens. Usually a TCR sequence was rare, but some public TCRs were found in many donors. For most TCR beta V segments, an earlier analysis put the productive rate at about 87% or about 30% of the time.

13 Jbeta primers and 60 Vbeta primers were used for the PCR. This table comes from immunoSEQ multiplex PCR, and its TCRdb copy is limited to in-frame clones, with some not included. The data hold around 97,000 clones, with roughly four fifths observed a single time. Germline V gives CDR1 MDHEN, CDR2 SYDVKM. V gave up 5 bases and J gave up 0 bases, with 11 bases separating them. This CDR3 is built from 14 residues. Remarks on this clone: Its antigen is not identified.

Material: PBMCs. This chain links TRBV28 with TRBJ2-7; D remains ambiguous. The sequence came from a middle-aged man in good health and CMV-seropositive. For the CDR3, the DNA is TGTGCCAGCAGTCCTCCCAGGCGCTCCTACGAGCAGTACTTC. The encoded protein is CASSPPRRSYEQYF.